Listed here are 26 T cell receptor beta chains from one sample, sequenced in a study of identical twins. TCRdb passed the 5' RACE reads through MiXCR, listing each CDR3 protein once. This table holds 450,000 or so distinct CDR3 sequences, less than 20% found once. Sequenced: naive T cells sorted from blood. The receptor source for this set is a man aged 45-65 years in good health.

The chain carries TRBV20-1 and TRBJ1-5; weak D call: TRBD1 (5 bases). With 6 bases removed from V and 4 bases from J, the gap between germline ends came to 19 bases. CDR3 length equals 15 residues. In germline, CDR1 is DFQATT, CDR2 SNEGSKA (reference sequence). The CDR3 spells CSASHGTIPNQPQHF. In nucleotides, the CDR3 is TGCAGTGCAAGCCACGGGACTATCCCGAATCAGCCCCAGCATTTT.

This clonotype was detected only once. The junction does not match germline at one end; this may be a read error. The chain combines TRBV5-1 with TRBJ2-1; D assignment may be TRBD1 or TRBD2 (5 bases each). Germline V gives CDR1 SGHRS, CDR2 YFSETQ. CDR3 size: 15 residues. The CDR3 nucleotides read TGCGCCAGCAACGCTCCAGGGAGCTCCTTCAATGAGCAGTTCTTC. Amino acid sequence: CASNAPGSSFNEQFF.

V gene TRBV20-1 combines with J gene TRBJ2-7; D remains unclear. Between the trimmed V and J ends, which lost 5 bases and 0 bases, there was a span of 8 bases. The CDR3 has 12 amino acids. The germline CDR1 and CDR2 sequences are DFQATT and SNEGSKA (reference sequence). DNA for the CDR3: TGCAGTGCTGAACATTACTCCTACGAGCAGTACTTC. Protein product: CSAEHYSYEQYF.

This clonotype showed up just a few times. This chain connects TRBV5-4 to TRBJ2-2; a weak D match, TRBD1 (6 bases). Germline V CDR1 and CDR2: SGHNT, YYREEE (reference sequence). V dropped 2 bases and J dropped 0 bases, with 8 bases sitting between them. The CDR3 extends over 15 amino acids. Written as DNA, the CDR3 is TGTGCCAGCAGCTTTGGGACAACGAACACCGGGGAGCTGTTTTTT. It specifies CASSFGTTNTGELFF.

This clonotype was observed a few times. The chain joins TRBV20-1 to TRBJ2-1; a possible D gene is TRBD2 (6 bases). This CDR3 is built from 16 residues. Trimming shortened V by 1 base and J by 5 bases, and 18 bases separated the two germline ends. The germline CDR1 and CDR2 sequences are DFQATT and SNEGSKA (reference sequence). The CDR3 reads CSARVVVGLYNNEQFF. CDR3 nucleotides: TGCAGTGCTAGAGTGGTGGTGGGACTTTATAACAATGAGCAGTTCTTC.

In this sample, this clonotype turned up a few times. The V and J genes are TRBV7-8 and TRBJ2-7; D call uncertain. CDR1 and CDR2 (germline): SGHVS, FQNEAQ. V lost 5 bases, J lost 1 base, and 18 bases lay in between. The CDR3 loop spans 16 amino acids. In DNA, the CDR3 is TGTGCCAGCAGCATCCGGATGCCAAGTACGTCCTACGAGCAGTACTTC. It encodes CASSIRMPSTSYEQYF. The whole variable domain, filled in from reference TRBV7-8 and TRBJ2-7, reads GAGVSQSPRYKVAKRGQDVALRCDPISGHVSLFWYQQALGQGPEFLTYFQNEAQLDKSGLPSDRFFAERPEGSVSTLKIQRTQQEDSAVYLCASSIRMPSTSYEQYFGPGTRLTVT.

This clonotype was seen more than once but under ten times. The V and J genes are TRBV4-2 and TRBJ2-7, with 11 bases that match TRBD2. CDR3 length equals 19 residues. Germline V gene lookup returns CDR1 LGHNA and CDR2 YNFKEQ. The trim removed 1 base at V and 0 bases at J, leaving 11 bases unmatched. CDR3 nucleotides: TGTGCCAGCAGCCAAGGTCCCCTAGCGGGGGGATACAGCTCCTACGAGCAGTACTTC. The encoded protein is CASSQGPLAGGYSSYEQYF.

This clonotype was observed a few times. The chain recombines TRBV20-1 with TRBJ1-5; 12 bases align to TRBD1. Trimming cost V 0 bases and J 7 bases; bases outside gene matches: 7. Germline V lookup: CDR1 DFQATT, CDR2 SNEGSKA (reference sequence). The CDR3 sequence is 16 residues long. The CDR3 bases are TGCAGTGCTAGAGATGGGACAGGGGGCTCCAAACAGCCCCAGCATTTT. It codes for CSARDGTGGSKQPQHF.

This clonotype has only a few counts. DNA for the CDR3: TGTGCCAGCAGCTTAACGACAGGGTCTGGAAACACCATATATTTT. Translation: CASSLTTGSGNTIYF. The V call is TRBV7-9, the J call TRBJ1-3, with 7 bases that match TRBD1. CDR1 and CDR2 (germline): SEHNR, FQNEAQ (reference sequence). The CDR3 spans 15 residues. V lost 2 bases to trimming and J lost 1 base; unmatched junction nucleotides: 2. Full variable domain (outside the CDR3, taken from reference TRBV7-9 and TRBJ1-3): DTGVSQNPRHKITKRGQNVTFRCDPISEHNRLYWYRQTLGQGPEFLTYFQNEAQLEKSRLLSDRFSAERPKGSFSTLEIQRTEQGDSAMYLCASSLTTGSGNTIYFGEGSWLTVV.

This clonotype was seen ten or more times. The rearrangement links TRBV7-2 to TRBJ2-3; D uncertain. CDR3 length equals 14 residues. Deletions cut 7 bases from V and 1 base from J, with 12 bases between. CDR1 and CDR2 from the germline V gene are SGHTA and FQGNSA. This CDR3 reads CASTPIRGTDTQYF. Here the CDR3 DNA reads TGTGCCAGCACTCCAATTCGGGGCACAGATACGCAGTATTTT.

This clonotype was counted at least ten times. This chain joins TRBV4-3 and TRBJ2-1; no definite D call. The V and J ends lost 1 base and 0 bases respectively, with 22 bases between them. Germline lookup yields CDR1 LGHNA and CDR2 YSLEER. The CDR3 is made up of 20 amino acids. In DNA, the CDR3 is TGCGCCAGCAGCCAAGTGGGTTGGACCGCCGGGTCTGGCTCCTACAATGAGCAGTTCTTC. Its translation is CASSQVGWTAGSGSYNEQFF.

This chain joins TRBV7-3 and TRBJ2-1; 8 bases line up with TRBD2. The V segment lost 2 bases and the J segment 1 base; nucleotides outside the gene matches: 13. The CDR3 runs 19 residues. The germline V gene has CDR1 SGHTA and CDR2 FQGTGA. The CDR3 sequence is CASSLEGTGGPFSYNEQFF. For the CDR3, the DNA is TGTGCCAGCAGCTTAGAGGGTACGGGAGGGCCCTTTTCCTACAATGAGCAGTTCTTC.

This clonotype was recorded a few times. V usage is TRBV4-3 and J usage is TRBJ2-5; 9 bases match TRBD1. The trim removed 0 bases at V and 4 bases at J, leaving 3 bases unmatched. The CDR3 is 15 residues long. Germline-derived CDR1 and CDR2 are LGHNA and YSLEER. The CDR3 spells CASSQDHRGRETQYF. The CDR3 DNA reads TGCGCCAGCAGCCAAGATCACAGGGGGCGAGAGACCCAGTACTTC.

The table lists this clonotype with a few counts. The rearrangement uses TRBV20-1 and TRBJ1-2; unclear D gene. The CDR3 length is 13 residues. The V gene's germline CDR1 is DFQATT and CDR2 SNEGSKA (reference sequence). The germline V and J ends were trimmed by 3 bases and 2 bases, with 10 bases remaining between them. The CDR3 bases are TGCAGTGCTAGTCGGCAGGCGAACTATGGCTACACCTTC. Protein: CSASRQANYGYTF.

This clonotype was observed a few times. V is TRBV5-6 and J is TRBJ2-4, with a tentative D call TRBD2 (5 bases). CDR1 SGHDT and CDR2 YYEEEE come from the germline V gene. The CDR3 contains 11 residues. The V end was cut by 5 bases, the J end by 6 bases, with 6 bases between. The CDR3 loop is CASRGGNIQYF. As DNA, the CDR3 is TGTGCCAGCAGAGGAGGAAACATTCAGTACTTC.

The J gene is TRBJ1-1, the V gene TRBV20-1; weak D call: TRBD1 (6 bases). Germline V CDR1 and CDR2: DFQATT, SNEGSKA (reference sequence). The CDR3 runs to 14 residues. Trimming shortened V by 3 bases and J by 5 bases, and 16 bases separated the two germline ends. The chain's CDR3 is CSASSGGLGTEAFF. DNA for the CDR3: TGCAGTGCTAGTTCTGGGGGGCTGGGGACTGAAGCTTTCTTT.

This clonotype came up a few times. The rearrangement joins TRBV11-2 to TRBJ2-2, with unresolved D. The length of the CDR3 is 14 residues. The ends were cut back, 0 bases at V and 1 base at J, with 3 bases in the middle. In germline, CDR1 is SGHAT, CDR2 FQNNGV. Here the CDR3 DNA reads TGTGCCAGCAGCTTAGACGTGAACACCGGGGAGCTGTTTTTT. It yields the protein CASSLDVNTGELFF.

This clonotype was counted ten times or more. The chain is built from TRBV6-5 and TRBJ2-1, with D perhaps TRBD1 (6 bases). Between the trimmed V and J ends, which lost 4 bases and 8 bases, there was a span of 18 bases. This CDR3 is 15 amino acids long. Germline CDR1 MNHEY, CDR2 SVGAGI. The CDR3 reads CASSSQGGGWDEQFF. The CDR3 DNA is TGTGCCAGCAGTTCACAGGGTGGGGGATGGGATGAGCAGTTCTTC.

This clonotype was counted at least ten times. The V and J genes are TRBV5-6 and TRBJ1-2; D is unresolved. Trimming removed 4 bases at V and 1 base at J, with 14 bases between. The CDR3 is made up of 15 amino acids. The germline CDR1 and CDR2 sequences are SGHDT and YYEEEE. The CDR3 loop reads CASSPGNGRNYGYTF. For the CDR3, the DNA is TGTGCCAGCAGCCCCGGAAACGGACGTAACTATGGCTACACCTTC.

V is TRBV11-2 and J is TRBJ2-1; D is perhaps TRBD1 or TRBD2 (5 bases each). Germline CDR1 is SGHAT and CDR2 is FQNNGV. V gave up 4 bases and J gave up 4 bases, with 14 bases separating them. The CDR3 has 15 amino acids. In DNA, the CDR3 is TGTGCCAGCAGCTCCGAGGGGACCTATTACAATGAGCAGTTCTTC. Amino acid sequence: CASSSEGTYYNEQFF.

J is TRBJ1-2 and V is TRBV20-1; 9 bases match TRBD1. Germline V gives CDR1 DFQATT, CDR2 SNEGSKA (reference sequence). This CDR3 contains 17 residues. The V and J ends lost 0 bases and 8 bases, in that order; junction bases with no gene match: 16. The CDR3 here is CSARDPQPVQGADGYTF. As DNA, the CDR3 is TGCAGTGCTAGAGATCCACAGCCGGTACAGGGGGCGGACGGCTACACCTTC.

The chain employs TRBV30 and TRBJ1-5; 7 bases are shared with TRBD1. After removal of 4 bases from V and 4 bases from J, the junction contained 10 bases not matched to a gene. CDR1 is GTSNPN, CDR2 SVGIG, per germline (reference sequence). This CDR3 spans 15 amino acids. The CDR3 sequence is CAWTPYTRGNQPQHF. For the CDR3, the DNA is TGTGCCTGGACCCCCTACACCAGGGGGAATCAGCCCCAGCATTTT.

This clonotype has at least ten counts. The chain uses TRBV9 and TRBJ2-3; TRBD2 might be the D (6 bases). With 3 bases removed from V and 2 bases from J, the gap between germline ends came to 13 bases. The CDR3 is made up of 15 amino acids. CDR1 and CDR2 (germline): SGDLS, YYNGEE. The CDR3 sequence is CASSDPGGNTDTQYF. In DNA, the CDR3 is TGTGCCAGCAGCGACCCGGGCGGGAACACAGATACGCAGTATTTT.

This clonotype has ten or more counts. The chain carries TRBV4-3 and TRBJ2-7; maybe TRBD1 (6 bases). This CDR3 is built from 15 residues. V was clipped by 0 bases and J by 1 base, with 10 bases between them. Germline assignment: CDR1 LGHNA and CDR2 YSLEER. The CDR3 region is CASSQDFRGSYEQYF. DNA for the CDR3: TGCGCCAGCAGCCAAGATTTTAGGGGGTCCTACGAGCAGTACTTC.

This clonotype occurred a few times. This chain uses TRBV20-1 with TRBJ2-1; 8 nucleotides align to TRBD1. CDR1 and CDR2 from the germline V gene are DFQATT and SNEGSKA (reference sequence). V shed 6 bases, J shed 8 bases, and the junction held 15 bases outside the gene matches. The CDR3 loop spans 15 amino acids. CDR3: CSAYLLGQGVDEQFF. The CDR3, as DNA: TGCAGTGCCTACCTTCTTGGACAGGGTGTTGATGAGCAGTTCTTC.

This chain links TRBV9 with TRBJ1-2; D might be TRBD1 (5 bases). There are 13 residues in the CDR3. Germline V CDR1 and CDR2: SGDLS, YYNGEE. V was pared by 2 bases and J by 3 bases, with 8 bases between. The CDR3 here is CASSVLGHYGYTF. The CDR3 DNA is TGTGCCAGCAGCGTCTTGGGGCACTATGGCTACACCTTC.